These T cell receptor beta chains were read from a single sample in a study of blood T cell repertoires in COVID-19. TCRdb's copy holds only in-frame clones and misses some; the assay was immunoSEQ multiplex PCR. The repertoire holds approximately 240,000 clones, with about 88% as singletons. Material: peripheral blood. The receptors stem from a woman aged 35 to 49 who had recovered from COVID-19. Both conserved end residues are part of each CDR3. D genes are given only for firm matches. Clone sizes are given selectively: once, few, many, or a class where the clone is expanded.

>TRBD1|-|TRBV10-3|16|TRBJ1-2
TGTGCCATCAGTGAGTCGGGGACAGGCGCTTCGGGGGGCTACACCTTC
CAISESGTGASGGYTF
>TRBD2|-|TRBV18|18|TRBJ2-1
TGTGCCAGCTCACCTACACTAGCGGGAGGCAGCTCCTACAATGAGCAGTTCTTC
CASSPTLAGGSSYNEQFF
>TRBD1|once|TRBV18|16|TRBJ1-6
TGTGCCAGCTCACCACCCGGGACAGGGAGCCATTCACCCCTCCACTTT
CASSPPGTGSHSPLHF
>-|-|TRBV4-3|15|TRBJ2-4
TGCGCCAGCAGCCAAGATCTAGATGCCAAAAACATTCAGTACTTC
CASSQDLDAKNIQYF
>TRBD2|-|TRBV4-2|16|TRBJ2-3
TGTGCCAGCAGCCAAGAGGAAGCGGGGGGGCCTGATACGCAGTATTTT
CASSQEEAGGPDTQYF
>-|-|TRBV7-9|13|TRBJ2-1
TGTGCCAGCAGCCCCCATAGCCACGATGAGCAGTTCTTC
CASSPHSHDEQFF
>TRBD2|-|TRBV19|14|TRBJ2-3
TGTGCCAGTAGTCTGCGCGGGGGGGCAGATACGCAGTATTTT
CASSLRGGADTQYF
>-|-|TRBV30|12|TRBJ1-2
TGTGCCTGCCTGACAGGATCCTATGGCTACACCTTC
CACLTGSYGYTF
>TRBD1|-|TRBV3-1/TRBV3-2|16|TRBJ1-2
TGTGCCAGCAGCCAAAAGACAGGGATCATAAACTATGGCTACACCTTC
CASSQKTGIINYGYTF
>-|-|TRBV6-5|15|TRBJ2-5
TGTGCCAGCAGTTCCTACTACCAGCGATGGGAGACCCAGTACTTC
CASSSYYQRWETQYF
>TRBD1|-|TRBV5-1|12|TRBJ2-2
TGCGCCAGTACGCAGGGGGCCGGGGAGCTGTTTTTT
CASTQGAGELFF
>TRBD1|-|TRBV6-2/TRBV6-3|19|TRBJ1-5
TGTGCCAGCAGTTACCCGGATACAGGGGGCTTCACAAGCAATCAGCCCCAGCATTTT
CASSYPDTGGFTSNQPQHF
>-|-|TRBV4-1|15|TRBJ2-1
TGCGCCAGCAGCTCCGAGGCCCAACCCTACAATGAGCAGTTCTTC
CASSSEAQPYNEQFF
>TRBD1|-|TRBV18|14|TRBJ1-4
TGTGCCAGCTCCACGGGACAGGCTAATGAAAAACTGTTTTTT
CASSTGQANEKLFF
>-|once|TRBV7-9|16|TRBJ2-3
TGTGCCAGCAGCCTTATAGGCCTCCGGGGCACAGATACGCAGTATTTT
CASSLIGLRGTDTQYF
>TRBD2|-|TRBV10-3|16|TRBJ2-1
TGTGCCATCAGGCCCGAACTAGCGGGAGGGCCCTATGAGCAGTTCTTC
CAIRPELAGGPYEQFF
>-|few|TRBV18|13|TRBJ2-3
TGTGCCAGCTCGCCCAGGGACACAGATACGCAGTATTTT
CASSPRDTDTQYF
>TRBD1|-|TRBV29-1|16|TRBJ2-5
TGCAGCTCAGGAATGGGACAGGGAGGGATTCAAGAGACCCAGTACTTC
CSSGMGQGGIQETQYF
>-|-|TRBV6-2/TRBV6-3|15|TRBJ1-5
TGTGCCAGCAGTTACGGACAGCATAGCAATCAGCCCCAGCATTTT
CASSYGQHSNQPQHF
>-|once|TRBV28|13|TRBJ2-3
TGTGCCAGCAGTCAGACAGGCCCCACTACGCAGTATTTT
CASSQTGPTTQYF
>TRBD2|-|TRBV6-2/TRBV6-3|12|TRBJ2-5
TGTGCCAGCAGTATAATAGCGGGAAACGGGTACTTC
CASSIIAGNGYF
>-|few|TRBV30|13|TRBJ1-5
TGTGCCTGGACCCCAGGGATAAATCAGCCCCAGCATTTT
CAWTPGINQPQHF
>-|-|TRBV11-3|9|TRBJ2-3
TGTGCCAGCTCACGTCAGGGGTATTTT
CASSRQGYF
>-|-|TRBV5-4|17|TRBJ1-4
TGTGCCAGCAGCCCAGAGCCCCCGGGACTTGGGACTGAAAAACTGTTTTTT
CASSPEPPGLGTEKLFF
>-|-|TRBV5-1|12|TRBJ2-5
TGCGCCAGCAGCTTGTCCCCGGGAGCCCAGTACTTC
CASSLSPGAQYF
>-|-|TRBV19|15|TRBJ2-1
TGTGCCAGTAGCCCCGACAGTCTCTCCTACAATGAGCAGTTCTTC
CASSPDSLSYNEQFF
>-|-|TRBV7-3|17|TRBJ2-4
TGTGCCAGCAGCCGTTCGGGGGACAGTTTAGCCAAAAACATTCAGTACTTC
CASSRSGDSLAKNIQYF
>-|once|TRBV5-6|13|TRBJ1-2
TGTGCCAGCAATGAAGGGAGCTCCTATGGCTACACCTTC
CASNEGSSYGYTF
>TRBD1|once|TRBV28|16|TRBJ1-4
TGTGCCAGCAGTTTTGAGACAGGGGTACTAGGGGAAAAACTGTTTTTT
CASSFETGVLGEKLFF
>TRBD1|-|TRBV5-1|14|TRBJ1-5
TGCGCCAGCAGCTTAGGGACAGACAATCAGCCCCAGCATTTT
CASSLGTDNQPQHF
>-|-|TRBV28|13|TRBJ1-2
TGTGCCAGCAGCCCATCCCGAGCGGCTGGCTACACCTTC
CASSPSRAAGYTF
>TRBD2|many|TRBV18|17|TRBJ2-1
TGTGCCAGCTCCCCCGGGTCTAGCGGATCATCCTACAATGAGCAGTTCTTC
CASSPGSSGSSYNEQFF
>-|-|TRBV19|17|TRBJ1-5
TGTGCCAGTAAGGGGACTCGGACTGAGAATAGCAATCAGCCCCAGCATTTT
CASKGTRTENSNQPQHF
>TRBD2|-|TRBV20-1|14|TRBJ2-3
TGCAGTGCTAGTGAAAGCGGGGGTCGGGATACGCAGTATTTT
CSASESGGRDTQYF
>TRBD1|once|TRBV7-2|15|TRBJ1-2
TGTGCCAGCAGCTTAGATTCGGGACAGGGAATCGGCTACACCTTC
CASSLDSGQGIGYTF
>TRBD2|-|TRBV5-6|18|TRBJ2-3
TGTGCCAGCAGCCCCCGCACCCTGACTAGCGGGTACACAGATACGCAGTATTTT
CASSPRTLTSGYTDTQYF
>-|once|TRBV19|16|TRBJ1-4
TGTGCCAGTAGTATACTTTCCCTCAGAGGGAATGAAAAACTGTTTTTT
CASSILSLRGNEKLFF
>TRBD1|-|TRBV12-5|14|TRBJ1-5
TGTGCTAGTGGCCGCGAGGGGGCCGGTCAGCCCCAGCATTTT
CASGREGAGQPQHF
>TRBD1|-|TRBV27|14|TRBJ2-7
TGTGCCAGCAGACACGGACAGGGTAAAGGCGAGCAGTACTTC
CASRHGQGKGEQYF
>TRBD1|-|TRBV18|15|TRBJ2-3
TGTGCCAGCTCACCTGGACAGGGGGCTCTGGATACGCAGTATTTT
CASSPGQGALDTQYF
>-|-|TRBV29-1|13|TRBJ1-4
TGCAGCGTTGGGAGGGGCGCAAGTGAAAAACTGTTTTTT
CSVGRGASEKLFF
>-|-|TRBV28|16|TRBJ2-7
TGTGCCAGCAGTTTATCGGGGGCGGGGGCCCACTACGAGCAGTACTTC
CASSLSGAGAHYEQYF
>-|once|TRBV11-3|13|TRBJ1-1
TGTGCCAGCAGCCAAACAGGTAACACTGAAGCTTTCTTT
CASSQTGNTEAFF
>TRBD2|-|TRBV6-5|14|TRBJ2-7
TGTGCCAGCAGGGGACTAGCGGGAGCCTACGAGCAGTACTTC
CASRGLAGAYEQYF
>-|-|TRBV7-8|16|TRBJ2-3
TGTGCCAGCAGCTTAGGGGCCGGGGATTCCCCAGATACGCAGTATTTT
CASSLGAGDSPDTQYF
>TRBD2|-|TRBV2|15|TRBJ2-7
TGTGCCAGTACTAAAGGACTAGCGGGGGGCTACGAGCAGTACTTC
CASTKGLAGGYEQYF